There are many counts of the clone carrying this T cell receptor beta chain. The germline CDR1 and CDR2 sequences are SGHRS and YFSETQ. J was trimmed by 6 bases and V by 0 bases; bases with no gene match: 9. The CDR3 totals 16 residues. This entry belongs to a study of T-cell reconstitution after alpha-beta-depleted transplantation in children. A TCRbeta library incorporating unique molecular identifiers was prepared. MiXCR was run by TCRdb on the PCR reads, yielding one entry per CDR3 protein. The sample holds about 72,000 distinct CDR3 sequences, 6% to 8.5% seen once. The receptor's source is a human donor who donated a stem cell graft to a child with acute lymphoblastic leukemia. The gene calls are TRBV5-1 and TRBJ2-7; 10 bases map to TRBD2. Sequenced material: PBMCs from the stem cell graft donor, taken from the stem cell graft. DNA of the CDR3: TGCGCCAGCAGCTTGGCCCCAGCGGGGGGGCTCTCCGAGCAGTACTTC. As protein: CASSLAPAGGLSEQYF.